This is a list of T cell receptor beta chains from one sample in a study of blood T cell repertoires in COVID-19. TCRdb keeps only in-frame clones here, not all; method: immunoSEQ multiplex PCR. This sample has around 72,000 clones, with 70% to 85% found just once. Sequenced: peripheral blood. The receptors come from an older woman with acute or convalescent COVID-19. The CDR3 runs from the conserved cysteine through the conserved F or W.

TRBJ1-5	TRBV3-1/TRBV3-2	CASSRQGEGNQPQHF
TRBJ2-2	TRBV24-1	CATSSVRGRDMQPGELFF
TRBJ1-6	TRBV5-1	CASSLFSGQINSPLHF
TRBJ2-2	TRBV11-2	CASSYTGLAINGELFF
TRBJ2-3	TRBV24-1	CATSTGGVTDTQYF
TRBJ1-4	TRBV5-1	CASSPTEINEKLFF
TRBJ1-5	TRBV2	CASSGARGNQPQHF
TRBJ1-1	TRBV15	CATRSHTEAFF
TRBJ1-5	TRBV6-5	CASSPTGSGNQPQHF
TRBJ2-1	TRBV15	CATSRPRNEQFF
TRBJ2-3	TRBV19	CASSTYTSGTDTQYF
TRBJ1-5	TRBV7-2	CASSPGGGNQPQHF
TRBJ1-1	TRBV10-3	CAISTGNTEAFF
TRBJ1-4	TRBV13	CASTVDRTNEKLFF
TRBJ2-3	TRBV21-1	CASSHTPPLRAGLDTQYF
TRBJ1-1	TRBV6-2/TRBV6-3	CASSYTSGGTEAFF